The T cell receptor beta chain under discussion was sequenced for a study of blood T cell repertoires in COVID-19. Germline CDR1 reads SGHAT; CDR2 reads FQNNGV. V lost 1 base and J lost 8, with 11 bases in between. The CDR3 sequence is 13 residues long. The data were produced by immunoSEQ multiplex PCR, yet TCRdb's version contains in-frame clones alone and is incomplete. The sample carries about 290,000 clones, about 89% recorded once. The source of this sequence is a woman aged 40 to 55 who had recovered from COVID-19. Sample: PBMCs or T cells enriched from blood (not recorded which). The rearrangement links TRBV11-2 to TRBJ1-2; D gene uncertain. CDR3 protein: CASSLGEWRGYTF. In DNA, the CDR3 is TGTGCCAGCAGCTTAGGGGAGTGGCGGGGCTACACCTTC.